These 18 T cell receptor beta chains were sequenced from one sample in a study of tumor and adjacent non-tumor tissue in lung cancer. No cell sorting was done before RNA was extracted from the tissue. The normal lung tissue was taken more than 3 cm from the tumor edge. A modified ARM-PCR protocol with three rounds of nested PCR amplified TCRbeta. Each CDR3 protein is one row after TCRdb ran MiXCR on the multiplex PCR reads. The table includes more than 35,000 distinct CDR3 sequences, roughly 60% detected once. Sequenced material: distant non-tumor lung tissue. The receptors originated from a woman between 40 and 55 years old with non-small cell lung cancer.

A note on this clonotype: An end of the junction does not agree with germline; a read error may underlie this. The CDR3 loop is CSAPGESSYNPPLHF. The CDR3 nucleotides are TGCAGTGCTCCTGGTGAGAGCTCCTATAATCCACCCCTCCACTTT. The gene calls are TRBV20-1 and TRBJ1-6; no clear D. This CDR3 contains 15 residues. Per the germline V gene, CDR1 is DFQATT and CDR2 is SNEGSKA (reference sequence).

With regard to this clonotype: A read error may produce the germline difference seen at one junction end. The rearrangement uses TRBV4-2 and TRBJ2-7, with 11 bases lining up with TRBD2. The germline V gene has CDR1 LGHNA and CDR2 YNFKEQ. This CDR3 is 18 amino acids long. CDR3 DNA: TGTGCCAGCAGCCAAGATTATGTTAGCGGGGGGGCTACTTACGAGCAGTGCTTC. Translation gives CASSQDYVSGGATYEQCF.

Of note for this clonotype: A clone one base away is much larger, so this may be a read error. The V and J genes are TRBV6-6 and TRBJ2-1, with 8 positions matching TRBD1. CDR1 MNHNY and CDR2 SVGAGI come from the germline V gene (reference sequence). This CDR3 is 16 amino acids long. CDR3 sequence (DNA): TGTGCCAGCAGGAGGACAGGGAGAGGCGCCTACAGTGAGCAGTTCTTC. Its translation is CASRRTGRGAYSEQFF.

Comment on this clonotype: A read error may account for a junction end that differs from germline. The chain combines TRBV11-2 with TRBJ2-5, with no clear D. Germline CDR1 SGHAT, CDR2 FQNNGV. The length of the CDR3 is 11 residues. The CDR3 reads CASNQRETQHF. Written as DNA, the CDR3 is TGTGCCAGCAACCAGCGAGAGACACAGCACTTC.

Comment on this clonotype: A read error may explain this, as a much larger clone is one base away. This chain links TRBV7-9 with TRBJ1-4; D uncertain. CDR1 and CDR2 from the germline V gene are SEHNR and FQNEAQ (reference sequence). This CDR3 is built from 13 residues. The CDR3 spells CASILPQIDKLFF. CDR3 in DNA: TGTGCCAGCATCTTACCACAGATTGACAAACTGTTTTTT.

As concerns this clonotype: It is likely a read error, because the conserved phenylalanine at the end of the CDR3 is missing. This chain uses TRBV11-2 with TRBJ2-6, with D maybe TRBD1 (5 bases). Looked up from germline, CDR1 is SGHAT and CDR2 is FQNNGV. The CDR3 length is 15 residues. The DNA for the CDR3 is TGTGCCAGCAGCTTCCCAGGGTCTGGGGCCAACATCCTGACTGTC. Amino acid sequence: CASSFPGSGANILTV.

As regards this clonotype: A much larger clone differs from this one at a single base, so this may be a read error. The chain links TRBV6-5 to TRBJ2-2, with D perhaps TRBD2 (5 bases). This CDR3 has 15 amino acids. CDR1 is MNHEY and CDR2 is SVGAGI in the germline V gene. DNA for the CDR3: TGTGCCAGCACTTCAAAGACAACCCTGACCGGGGAGCAGTTTTTT. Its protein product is CASTSKTTLTGEQFF.

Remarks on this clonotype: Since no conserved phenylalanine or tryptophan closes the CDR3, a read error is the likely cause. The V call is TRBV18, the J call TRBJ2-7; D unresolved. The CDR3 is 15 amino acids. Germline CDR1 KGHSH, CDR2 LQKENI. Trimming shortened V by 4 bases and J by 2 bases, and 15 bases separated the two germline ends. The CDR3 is CASSHSDNSPYEQYL. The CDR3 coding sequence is TGTGCCAGCTCACACTCCGACAACTCGCCCTACGAGCAGTACCTC.

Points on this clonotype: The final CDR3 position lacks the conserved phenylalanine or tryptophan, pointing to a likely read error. In DNA, the CDR3 is TGCGCCAGCAGCTTGGCGGCCAAGGCCTACGAGCAGTACTCC. Translation gives CASSLAAKAYEQYS. The V and J genes are TRBV5-1 and TRBJ2-7; no definite D call. CDR1 and CDR2 (germline): SGHRS, YFSETQ. V lost 0 bases to trimming and J lost 2 bases, with 9 bases between them. This CDR3 has 14 residues.

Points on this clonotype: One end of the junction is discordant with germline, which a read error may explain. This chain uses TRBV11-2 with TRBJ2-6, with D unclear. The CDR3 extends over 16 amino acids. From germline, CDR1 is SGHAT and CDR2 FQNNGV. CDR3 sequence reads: CASSWSDLSLANVLTF. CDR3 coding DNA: TGTGCGAGCAGCTGGTCAGACCTCTCTTTGGCCAACGTCCTGACTTTC.

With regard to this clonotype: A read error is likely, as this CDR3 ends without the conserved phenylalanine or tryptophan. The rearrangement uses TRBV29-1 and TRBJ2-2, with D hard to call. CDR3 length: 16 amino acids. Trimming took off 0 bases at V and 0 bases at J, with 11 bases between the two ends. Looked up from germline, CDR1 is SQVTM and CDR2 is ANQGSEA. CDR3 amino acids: CSVEDGLLTNTGELFY. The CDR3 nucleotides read TGCAGCGTTGAAGATGGGTTACTAACGAACACCGGGGAGCTGTTTTAT.

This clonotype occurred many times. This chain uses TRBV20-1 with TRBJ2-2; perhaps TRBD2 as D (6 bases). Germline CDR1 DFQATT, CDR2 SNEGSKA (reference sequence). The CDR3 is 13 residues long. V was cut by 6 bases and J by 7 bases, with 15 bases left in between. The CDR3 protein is CSALGGVHGELFF. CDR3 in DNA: TGCAGTGCCCTCGGAGGGGTTCACGGGGAGCTGTTTTTT.

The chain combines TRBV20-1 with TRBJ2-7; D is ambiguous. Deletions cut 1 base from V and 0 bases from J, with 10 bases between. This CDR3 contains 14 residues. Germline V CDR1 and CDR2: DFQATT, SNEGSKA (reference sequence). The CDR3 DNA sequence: TGCAGTGCTAGAGTCCGCGGATCCTCCTACGAGCAGTACTTC. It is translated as CSARVRGSSYEQYF.

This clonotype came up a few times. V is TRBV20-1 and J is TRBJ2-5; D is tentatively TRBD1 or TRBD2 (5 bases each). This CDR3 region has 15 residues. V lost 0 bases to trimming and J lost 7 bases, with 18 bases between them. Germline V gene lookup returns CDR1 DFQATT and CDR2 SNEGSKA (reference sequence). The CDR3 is CSARDTGMRGATQYF. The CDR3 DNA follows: TGCAGTGCTAGAGACACCGGGATGAGAGGGGCGACCCAGTACTTC.

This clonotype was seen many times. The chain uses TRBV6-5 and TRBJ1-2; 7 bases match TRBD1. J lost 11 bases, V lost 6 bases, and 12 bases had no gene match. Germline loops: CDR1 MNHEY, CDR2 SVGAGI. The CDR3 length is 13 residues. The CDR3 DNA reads TGTGCCAGCAGCCCTCGTCCCTCACAGGGGTACACCTTC. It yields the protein CASSPRPSQGYTF.

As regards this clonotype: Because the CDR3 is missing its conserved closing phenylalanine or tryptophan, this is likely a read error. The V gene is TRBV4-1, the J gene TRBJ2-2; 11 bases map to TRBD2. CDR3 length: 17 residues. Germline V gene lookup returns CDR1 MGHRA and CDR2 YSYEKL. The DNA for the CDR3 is TGCGCTAGCAGTCGTTTACTAGCGGGAGTTAGCGGCGGGGAGCTGTTTTCT. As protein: CASSRLLAGVSGGELFS.

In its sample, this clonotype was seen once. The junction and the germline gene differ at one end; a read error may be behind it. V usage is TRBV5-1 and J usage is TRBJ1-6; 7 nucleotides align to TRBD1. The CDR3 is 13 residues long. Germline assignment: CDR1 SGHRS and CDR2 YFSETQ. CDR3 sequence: CAGRGAPEAPLHF. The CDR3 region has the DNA TGCGCCGGCAGGGGGGCCCCAGAAGCACCCCTCCACTTT.

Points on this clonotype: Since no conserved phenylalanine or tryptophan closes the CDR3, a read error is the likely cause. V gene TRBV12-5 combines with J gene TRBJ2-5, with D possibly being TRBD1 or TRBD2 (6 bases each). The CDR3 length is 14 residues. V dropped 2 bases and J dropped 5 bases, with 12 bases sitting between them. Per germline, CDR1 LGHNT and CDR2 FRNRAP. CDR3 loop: CASGLWGAYETQYL. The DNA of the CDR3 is TGTGCTAGTGGTTTGTGGGGGGCGTATGAGACCCAGTACCTC.